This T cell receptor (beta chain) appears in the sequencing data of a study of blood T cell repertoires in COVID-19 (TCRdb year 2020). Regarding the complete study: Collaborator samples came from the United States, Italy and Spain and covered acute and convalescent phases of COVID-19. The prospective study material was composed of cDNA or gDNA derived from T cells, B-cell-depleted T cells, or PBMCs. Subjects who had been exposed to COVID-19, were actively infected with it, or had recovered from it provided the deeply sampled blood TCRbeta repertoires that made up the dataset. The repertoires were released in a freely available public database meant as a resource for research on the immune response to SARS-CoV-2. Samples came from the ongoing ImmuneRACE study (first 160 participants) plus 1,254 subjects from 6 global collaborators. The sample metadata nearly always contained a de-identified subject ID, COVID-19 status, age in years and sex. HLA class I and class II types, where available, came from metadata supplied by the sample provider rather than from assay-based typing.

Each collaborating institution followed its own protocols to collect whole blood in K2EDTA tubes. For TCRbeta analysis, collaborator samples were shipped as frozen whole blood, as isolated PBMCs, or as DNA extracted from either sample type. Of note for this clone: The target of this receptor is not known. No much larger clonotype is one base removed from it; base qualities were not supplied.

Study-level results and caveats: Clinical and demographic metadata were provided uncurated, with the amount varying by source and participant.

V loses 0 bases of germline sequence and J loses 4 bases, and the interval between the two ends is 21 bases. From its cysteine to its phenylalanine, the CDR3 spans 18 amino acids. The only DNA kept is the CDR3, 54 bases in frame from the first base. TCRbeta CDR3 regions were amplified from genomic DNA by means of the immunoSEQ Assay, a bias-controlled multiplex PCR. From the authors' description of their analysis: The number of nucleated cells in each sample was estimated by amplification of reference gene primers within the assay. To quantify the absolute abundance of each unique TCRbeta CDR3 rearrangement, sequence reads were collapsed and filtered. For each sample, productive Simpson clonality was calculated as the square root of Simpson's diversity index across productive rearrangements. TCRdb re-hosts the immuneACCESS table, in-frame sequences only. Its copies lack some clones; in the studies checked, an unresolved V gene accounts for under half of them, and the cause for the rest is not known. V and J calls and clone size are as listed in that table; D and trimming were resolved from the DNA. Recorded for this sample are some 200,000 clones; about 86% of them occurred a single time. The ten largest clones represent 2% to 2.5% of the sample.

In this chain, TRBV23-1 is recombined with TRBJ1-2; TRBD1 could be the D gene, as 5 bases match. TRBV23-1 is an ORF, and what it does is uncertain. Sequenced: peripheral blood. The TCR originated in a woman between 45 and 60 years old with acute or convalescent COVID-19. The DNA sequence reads TGCGCCAGCAGTCAATCGCGGCGCGAAGACAGCCTCATCTATGGCTACACCTTC. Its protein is CASSQSRREDSLIYGYTF.